The 10 T cell receptor beta chains given below trace back to one sample, sequenced in a study of spatial heterogeneity in lung cancer. TCRdb recomputed calls from the 5' RACE reads with MiXCR, one row per CDR3 protein. The table includes about 120,000 distinct CDR3 sequences, approximately 12% detected once. The time point here: blood at routine non-recurrence follow-up after resection. Unsorted whole RNA samples from tumor, nontumor lung or frozen PBMC were sequenced. Sequenced here: PBMCs, sampled at follow-up. The source of these receptors is a male donor with early-stage non-small cell lung cancer.

This clonotype was picked up many times. V usage is TRBV6-5 and J usage is TRBJ2-4, with a weak D call TRBD1 (6 bases). V was trimmed by 0 bases and J by 0 bases, leaving 6 bases between them. CDR3 size: 15 residues. CDR1 and CDR2 (germline): MNHEY, SVGAGI. The CDR3 loop is CASSYSQGAKNIQYF. The CDR3 DNA is TGTGCCAGCAGTTACTCACAGGGAGCCAAAAACATTCAGTACTTC.

This clonotype was counted a few times. The rearrangement joins TRBV10-1 to TRBJ2-3; the match to TRBD1 covers 11 bases. Germline lookup yields CDR1 WNHNN and CDR2 SYGVQD (reference sequence). The V and J ends lost 3 bases and 4 bases, in that order; junction bases with no gene match: 3. The CDR3 spans 15 residues. CDR3 loop: CASSEGQGASDTQYF. The DNA of the CDR3 is TGCGCCAGCAGTGAAGGACAGGGGGCTTCAGATACGCAGTATTTT.

In its sample, this clonotype was seen many times. The chain links TRBV5-1 to TRBJ2-7; no firm D call. The CDR3 loop spans 12 amino acids. V dropped 0 bases and J dropped 5 bases, with 6 bases sitting between them. The germline gives CDR1 SGHRS, CDR2 YFSETQ. CDR3 in amino acids: CASSLEGHEQYF. The DNA of the CDR3 is TGCGCCAGCAGCTTGGAGGGCCACGAGCAGTACTTC.

The CDR3 sequence: CATSENRRGFQPQHF. The CDR3 region has the DNA TGTGCCACCAGTGAAAATCGGCGGGGGTTTCAGCCCCAGCATTTT. This rearrangement joins TRBV24-1 to TRBJ1-5, with D possibly being TRBD1 (5 bases). This CDR3 spans 15 amino acids. Germline assignment: CDR1 KGHDR and CDR2 SFDVKD. V was cut by 4 bases and J by 6 bases, with 15 bases left in between.

The V gene is TRBV7-2, the J gene TRBJ2-3; either TRBD1 or TRBD2 may supply D (5 bases each). The germline V gene encodes CDR1 SGHTA and CDR2 FQGNSA. Trimming left V 1 base short and J 3 bases short, with 23 bases between. The CDR3 has 19 residues. The CDR3 here is CASSLGREGRLAITDTQYF. In nucleotides, the CDR3 is TGTGCCAGCAGCTTAGGCCGCGAGGGGCGCCTCGCTATAACAGATACGCAGTATTTT.

This clonotype was counted a few times. This rearrangement joins TRBV7-6 to TRBJ2-3; possible D gene TRBD1, 5 bases. The CDR3 is 14 residues long. Trimming removed 4 bases from V and 1 base from J, with 9 bases in between. CDR1 is SGHVS and CDR2 is FNYEAQ in the germline V gene. Written as DNA, the CDR3 is TGTGCCAGCAGCTGGTCGACAGGCACAGATACGCAGTATTTT. Its protein is CASSWSTGTDTQYF. The entire variable domain, with the rest obtained from reference TRBV7-6 and TRBJ2-3, is as follows: GAGVSQSPRYKVTKRGQDVALRCDPISGHVSLYWYRQALGQGPEFLTYFNYEAQQDKSGLPNDRFSAERPEGSISTLTIQRTEQRDSAMYRCASSWSTGTDTQYFGPGTRLTVL.

Many counts were recorded for this clonotype. J is TRBJ2-6 and V is TRBV7-3; 12 bases are a match to TRBD1. V lost 3 bases and J lost 2; bases outside the gene matches: 2. Per germline, CDR1 SGHTA and CDR2 FQGTGA. The CDR3 is 17 amino acids. CDR3 nucleotide sequence: TGTGCCAGCAGCTTTGGGACAGGGGGCGCTGGGGCCAACGTCCTGACTTTC. It encodes CASSFGTGGAGANVLTF.

Regarding this clonotype: The junction does not match germline at one end; this may be a read error. This chain links TRBV20-1 with TRBJ1-4; 7 nucleotides agree with TRBD1. The CDR3 runs 14 residues. Germline V gene lookup returns CDR1 DFQATT and CDR2 SNEGSKA (reference sequence). The CDR3 DNA is TGCAGTGCTACCTCGAACAGGGGTGGTGAAAACCTGTTTTTT. Its protein is CSATSNRGGENLFF.

The chain is built from TRBV6-2 or TRBV6-3 and TRBJ1-1, with D perhaps matching TRBD1 (6 bases). From germline, CDR1 is MNHEY and CDR2 SVGEGT. This CDR3 contains 12 residues. V was clipped by 2 bases and J by 5 bases, with 6 bases between them. Written as DNA, the CDR3 is TGTGCCAGCAGTTACGGGACAACTGAAGCTTTCTTT. It yields the protein CASSYGTTEAFF.

This clonotype has a count of ten or more. The chain joins TRBV4-1 to TRBJ2-3; TRBD2 matches 8 bases. There are 16 residues in the CDR3. Germline lookup yields CDR1 MGHRA and CDR2 YSYEKL. The V gene end was trimmed by 0 bases and the J gene end by 2 bases; junction bases not matched to a gene: 4. DNA of the CDR3: TGCGCCAGCAGCCAAGAAGGCGGGGGGAACACAGATACGCAGTATTTT. Encoded protein: CASSQEGGGNTDTQYF.